The 18 T cell receptor beta chains below come from one sample, sequenced in a study of T cell responses to AZD1222 COVID-19 vaccine. Clones were sequenced by immunoSEQ multiplex PCR, and TCRdb holds only the in-frame ones, with some missing. This sample has roughly 90,000 clones, with about nine tenths found just once. The sample here was peripheral blood, taken 28 days after the second AZD1222 dose. These receptors all come from an adult who received the AZD1222 COVID-19 vaccine.

This chain links TRBV28 with TRBJ2-7; perhaps TRBD2 as D (6 bases). V gave up 8 bases and J gave up 7 bases, with 21 bases separating them. This CDR3 comprises 14 residues. From germline, CDR1 is MDHEN and CDR2 SYDVKM. The CDR3 protein is CASSWRGTKEEQYF. DNA of the CDR3: TGTGCCAGCTCATGGCGGGGCACGAAAGAAGAGCAGTACTTC. Variable domain in full (rest from reference TRBV28 and TRBJ2-7): DVKVTQSSRYLVKRTGEKVFLECVQDMDHENMFWYRQDPGLGLRLIYFSYDVKMKEKGDIPEGYSVSREKKERFSLILESASTNQTSMYLCASSWRGTKEEQYFGPGTRLTVT.

Worth noting for this clone: Relative to the germline gene, one junction end is altered; a read error may explain this. The V call is TRBV7-7, the J call TRBJ2-2; D gene ambiguous. The CDR3 runs 14 residues. Germline loops: CDR1 SSHAT, CDR2 FNYEAQ (reference sequence). CDR3 nucleotide sequence: TGTGCTAGCAGCTTAAGGCTTAACACCGGGGAGCTGTTTTTT. Its protein product is CASSLRLNTGELFF.

This clone came up a few times. The chain couples TRBV2 to TRBJ1-2; perhaps TRBD1 as D (6 bases). The V gene's germline CDR1 is SNHLY and CDR2 FYNNEI. The CDR3 is made up of 12 amino acids. Trimming cost V 6 bases and J 6 bases, with 11 bases left between them. The CDR3 loop reads CASRTGPNGYTF. The CDR3 region has the DNA TGTGCCAGCAGGACAGGACCAAATGGCTACACCTTC.

This chain uses TRBV3-1 (or the pseudogene TRBV3-2) with TRBJ1-4; tentatively, D is TRBD1 (6 bases). V was pared by 3 bases and J by 8 bases, with 10 bases between. CDR1 and CDR2 from the germline V gene are LGHDT and YNNKEL (reference sequence). CDR3 size: 13 residues. The DNA for the CDR3 is TGTGCCAGCAGCCATGTCCAGGGGGAAAAACTGTTTTTT. Its translation: CASSHVQGEKLFF.

CDR3 DNA: TGTGCCAGCAGTACAGGAAGCTTTTATGGCTACACCTTC. Protein: CASSTGSFYGYTF. The V call is TRBV6-4, the J call TRBJ1-2; possibly TRBD1 for D (5 bases). Trimming removed 5 bases from V and 5 bases from J, with 12 bases in between. The germline CDR1 and CDR2 sequences are MRHNA and SNTAGT. The CDR3 loop spans 13 amino acids.

This clone was observed a handful of times. This chain connects TRBV27 to TRBJ1-1; 7 positions agree with TRBD1. From germline, CDR1 is MNHEY and CDR2 SMNVEV (reference sequence). With 2 bases clipped from V and 7 bases from J, the junction kept 13 bases outside the gene matches. CDR3 length: 16 residues. CDR3 sequence (DNA): TGTGCCAGCAGTTTACTTAGGTCAGGGGGACCCTATGAAGCTTTCTTT. Encoded protein: CASSLLRSGGPYEAFF.

The gene calls are TRBV28 and TRBJ1-6; D not certain. V was shortened by 3 bases and J by 7 bases, with 4 bases between the two germline ends. This CDR3 is built from 12 residues. CDR1 and CDR2 from the germline V gene are MDHEN and SYDVKM. CDR3 DNA: TGTGCCAGCAGTTTGTACAATTCACCCCTCCACTTT. This sequence encodes CASSLYNSPLHF.

The V and J genes are TRBV9 and TRBJ1-3; tentative D call: TRBD1 (6 bases). The CDR3 sequence is 17 residues long. V lost 0 bases and J 0 bases, leaving 13 bases between the germline ends. CDR1 SGDLS and CDR2 YYNGEE come from the germline V gene. The CDR3 bases are TGTGCCAGCAGCGTAGAAAGTCTGGGGGCCTCTGGAAACACCATATATTTT. It translates to CASSVESLGASGNTIYF. The variable domain in full, completed from reference TRBV9 and TRBJ1-3, reads DSGVTQTPKHLITATGQRVTLRCSPRSGDLSVYWYQQSLDQGLQFLIQYYNGEERAKGNILERFSAQQFPDLHSELNLSSLELGDSALYFCASSVESLGASGNTIYFGEGSWLTVV.

The chain uses TRBV28 and TRBJ2-7; D gene ambiguous. The CDR3 extends over 13 amino acids. From germline, CDR1 is MDHEN and CDR2 SYDVKM. V was cut by 6 bases and J by 4 bases, with 13 bases left in between. CDR3 nucleotide sequence: TGTGCCAGCAGACAACCAGCTGGATACGAGCAGTACTTC. It translates to CASRQPAGYEQYF. Together with reference TRBV28 and TRBJ2-7, the CDR3 gives the full variable domain: DVKVTQSSRYLVKRTGEKVFLECVQDMDHENMFWYRQDPGLGLRLIYFSYDVKMKEKGDIPEGYSVSREKKERFSLILESASTNQTSMYLCASRQPAGYEQYFGPGTRLTVT.

This chain uses TRBV29-1 with TRBJ2-1, with 10 nucleotides matching TRBD2. CDR3 size: 14 residues. V trimming: 4 bases; J trimming: 7 bases; junction bases outside the gene matches: 7. Germline V lookup: CDR1 SQVTM, CDR2 ANQGSEA. The CDR3: CSVVSGGALNEQFF. CDR3 in DNA: TGCAGCGTTGTAAGCGGGGGGGCATTAAATGAGCAGTTCTTC.

The rearrangement links TRBV5-4 to TRBJ2-3, with no clear D. The CDR3 runs 13 residues. The ends were cut back, 2 bases at V and 3 bases at J, with 7 bases in the middle. Germline V lookup: CDR1 SGHNT, CDR2 YYREEE (reference sequence). In DNA form, the CDR3 reads TGTGCCAGCAGCTTAGGCCGGACAGATACGCAGTATTTT. This codes for CASSLGRTDTQYF.

V is TRBV18 and J is TRBJ2-5; possible D gene TRBD1, 5 bases. The CDR3 consists of 16 residues. V lost 1 base and J lost 2, with 14 bases in between. Germline V lookup: CDR1 KGHSH, CDR2 LQKENI. The CDR3 DNA follows: TGTGCCAGCTCACCACTGCTCTCGACAGATCAAGAGACCCAGTACTTC. Protein: CASSPLLSTDQETQYF.

The chain is built from TRBV19 and TRBJ2-7; D is perhaps TRBD2 (6 bases). CDR3 length: 15 amino acids. The V and J ends lost 3 bases and 0 bases respectively, with 12 bases between them. Germline V gene sequence: CDR1 LNHDA, CDR2 SQIVND (reference sequence). CDR3 in amino acids: CASSISLGGSYEQYF. CDR3 bases: TGTGCCAGTAGTATTAGCTTGGGGGGCTCCTACGAGCAGTACTTC.

V gene TRBV5-1 combines with J gene TRBJ1-2; D remains ambiguous. V was cut by 7 bases and J by 4 bases, with 23 bases left in between. Germline V CDR1 and CDR2: SGHRS, YFSETQ. The CDR3 sequence is 16 residues long. CDR3 amino acids: CASRGVPENSAYGYTF. CDR3 nucleotide sequence: TGCGCCAGCCGAGGAGTACCGGAAAACTCCGCCTATGGCTACACCTTC.

The V call is TRBV24-1, the J call TRBJ2-3; 7 positions match TRBD2. Germline V gene sequence: CDR1 KGHDR, CDR2 SFDVKD. The V gene end was trimmed by 3 bases and the J gene end by 8 bases; junction bases not matched to a gene: 4. This CDR3 is 13 amino acids long. The CDR3 nucleotides are TGTGCCACCAGTGATCGACTAGCAGGTACGCAGTATTTT. Its protein product is CATSDRLAGTQYF.

The J gene is TRBJ1-5, the V gene TRBV9; D is undetermined. The V gene's germline CDR1 is SGDLS and CDR2 YYNGEE. The CDR3 loop spans 13 amino acids. Trimming cost V 1 base and J 1 base, with 3 bases left between them. CDR3 sequence: CASSVSSNQPQHF. In DNA form, the CDR3 reads TGTGCCAGCAGCGTATCAAGCAATCAGCCCCAGCATTTT.

The gene calls are TRBV13 and TRBJ2-6; 10 positions match TRBD1. Trimming took 6 bases from V and 1 from J; bases not matched to a gene: 3. Germline V gives CDR1 PRHDT, CDR2 FYEKMQ (reference sequence). This CDR3 region has 16 residues. CDR3 residues: CASRTGGGSGANVLTF. CDR3 nucleotide sequence: TGTGCCAGCAGGACAGGGGGCGGATCTGGGGCCAACGTCCTGACTTTC.

J is TRBJ1-3 and V is TRBV6-5; D is unclear. Germline V lookup: CDR1 MNHEY, CDR2 SVGAGI. This CDR3 spans 12 amino acids. V lost 6 bases to trimming and J lost 1 base, with 4 bases between them. CDR3 sequence reads: CASRGSGNTIYF. The CDR3 nucleotides read TGTGCCAGCAGGGGTTCTGGAAACACCATATATTTT.